This T cell receptor beta chain is drawn from a study of regulatory T cells in long-lasting Graves disease. Arm-PCR of CDR3 regions and iRepertoire HTBI primers were used to build TCR beta libraries. MiXCR, applied by TCRdb to the multiplex PCR reads, yields one record per CDR3 protein. The data contain around 450,000 distinct CDR3 sequences, 15% of them seen just once; the ten biggest clones take up 7.8%. As to time point: newly diagnosed GD, antithyroid drugs for less than 3 months. Following extraction of RNA from PBMCs, that RNA was used to make the TCR library. These same records also appear under a second study, on T cells in Graves' hyperthyroidism and ophthalmopathy.

The receptor comes from a woman aged 40 to 50 with Graves disease. The material was peripheral blood mononuclear cells (PBMCs), obtained at new diagnosis, from a patient treated with antithyroid drugs.

Here the CDR3 reads CANPDSKNQPQHF. For the CDR3, the DNA is TGCGCCAACCCCGACAGCAAAAATCAGCCCCAGCATTTT. The chain carries TRBV10-2 and TRBJ1-5; tentative D call: TRBD1 (5 bases). The CDR3 covers 13 residues. Germline CDR1 is WSHSY and CDR2 is SAAADI. Trimming left V 10 bases short and J 4 bases short, with 14 bases between.